This T cell receptor (beta chain) was sequenced in a study of blood T cell repertoires in COVID-19. In the study overall: Sites in the United States, Italy and Spain provided acute and convalescent COVID-19 samples. Sample material is recorded as cDNA or gDNA derived from T cells, B-cell-depleted T cells, or PBMCs.

V lost 10 bases to trimming and J lost 4 bases, with 7 bases between them. The CDR3 loop spans 11 amino acids. In the authors' workflow: For nucleated cells, counts were estimated from reference gene primer amplification. Libraries were prepared by immunoSEQ multiplex PCR; TCRdb keeps only in-frame clonotypes and omits some of them. V and J calls and clone size come straight from that table; D and trimming were deduced from the DNA. The sample includes approximately 50,000 clones, about nine tenths seen only once; the top ten take 6.5%. This sequence originates from a man aged 50-59 years with active COVID-19. The sample consisted of peripheral blood. This rearrangement joins TRBV12-3 or TRBV12-4 to TRBJ2-2; D uncertain. The CDR3 nucleotides read TGTGCCATAACAGCCACCGGGGAGCTGTTTTTT. It encodes CAITATGELFF.